The 26 T cell receptor beta chains listed next were all sequenced from one sample in a study of lymphopenia after photon versus proton radiotherapy. Here immunoSEQ multiplex PCR was the method, and the copy in TCRdb shows in-frame clones only, minus some. The repertoire holds over 50,000 clones, with 75% to 90% as singletons. Sample: peripheral blood, taken from a patient treated with photon-based radiotherapy. Receptor source: a man aged 35-49 years with gastric cancer.

The chain uses TRBV4-3 and TRBJ1-1, with 7 bases that match TRBD1. Germline trimming cut 4 bases from V and 2 bases from J; bases unmatched to any gene: 4. The CDR3 is 14 residues long. From germline, CDR1 is LGHNA and CDR2 YSLEER. The CDR3 spells CASSLTGTNTEAFF. In nucleotides, the CDR3 is TGCGCCAGCAGCCTGACAGGGACTAACACTGAAGCTTTCTTT.

This clone appeared once. The chain has TRBV2 and TRBJ1-1; D is ambiguous. Germline values: CDR1 SNHLY, CDR2 FYNNEI. There are 12 residues in the CDR3. V was cut by 6 bases and J by 1 base, with 6 bases left in between. The CDR3 is CASSPTNTEAFF. The CDR3 bases are TGTGCCAGCAGCCCGACGAACACTGAAGCTTTCTTT.

The chain combines TRBV10-3 with TRBJ2-1; 7 bases fit TRBD1. CDR3 length: 14 residues. The V gene end was trimmed by 6 bases and the J gene end by 1 base; junction bases not matched to a gene: 3. The V gene's germline CDR1 is ENHRY and CDR2 SYGVKD. This CDR3 is CAIRVGQSYNEQFF. The CDR3 DNA reads TGTGCCATCAGGGTGGGACAGTCCTACAATGAGCAGTTCTTC.

This chain connects TRBV5-1 to TRBJ1-4; D perhaps matches TRBD1 (5 bases). V was trimmed by 5 bases and J by 7 bases, leaving 24 bases between them. Germline V CDR1 and CDR2: SGHRS, YFSETQ. The CDR3 loop spans 17 amino acids. CDR3 DNA: TGCGCCAGCAGTCGTGGCGGGCAGGGCGCAGTGGGTGAAAAACTGTTTTTT. Translating gives CASSRGGQGAVGEKLFF.

The chain employs TRBV15 and TRBJ1-5; 8 nucleotides align to TRBD1. J lost 4 bases, V lost 3 bases, and 2 bases had no gene match. This CDR3 comprises 14 residues. The V gene's germline CDR1 is LNHNV and CDR2 YYDKDF (reference sequence). CDR3 residues: CATSSRTGNQPQHF. CDR3 in DNA: TGTGCCACCAGCAGCCGGACAGGGAATCAGCCCCAGCATTTT.

The chain couples TRBV6-5 to TRBJ1-5; 8 nucleotides match TRBD1. J was trimmed by 4 bases and V by 6 bases; bases with no gene match: 5. The germline V gene has CDR1 MNHEY and CDR2 SVGAGI. This CDR3 has 14 residues. The CDR3 DNA reads as TGTGCCAGCAGGCCACAGGGGGGAAATCAGCCCCAGCATTTT. Protein product: CASRPQGGNQPQHF.

The CDR3 spells CASSLLGYYGYTF. The CDR3 nucleotides read TGTGCCAGCAGCCTGTTAGGATACTATGGCTACACCTTC. The J gene is TRBJ1-2, the V gene TRBV5-6; D not certain. The CDR3 loop spans 13 amino acids. The germline V gene has CDR1 SGHDT and CDR2 YYEEEE. Trimming shortened V by 4 bases and J by 3 bases, and 10 bases separated the two germline ends. Full variable domain (rest looked up from reference TRBV5-6 and TRBJ1-2): DAGVTQSPTHLIKTRGQQVTLRCSPKSGHDTVSWYQQALGQGPQFIFQYYEEEERQRGNFPDRFSGHQFPNYSSELNVNALLLGDSALYLCASSLLGYYGYTFGSGTRLTVV.

J is TRBJ2-5 and V is TRBV7-9; perhaps TRBD1 as D (6 bases). The germline V gene encodes CDR1 SEHNR and CDR2 FQNEAQ (reference sequence). CDR3 length: 16 residues. Trimming removed 3 bases at V and 5 bases at J, with 19 bases between. The CDR3 DNA is TGTGCCAGCAGCTTGGGTAGGGGACATAAGTCGGAGACCCAGTACTTC. This codes for CASSLGRGHKSETQYF.

The rearrangement uses TRBV6-5 and TRBJ2-4, with 8 bases that match TRBD1. Losses at the gene ends were 5 bases for V and 5 bases for J; bases not matched to a gene: 5. Germline V lookup: CDR1 MNHEY, CDR2 SVGAGI. The CDR3 is 14 residues long. This CDR3 is CASSNQGAENIQYF. The CDR3, as DNA: TGTGCCAGCAGTAACCAGGGGGCCGAAAACATTCAGTACTTC.

The rearrangement joins TRBV18 to TRBJ2-7; D is unresolved. The V end lost 6 bases, the J end lost 3 bases, and 12 bases lay between the germline ends. The V gene's germline CDR1 is KGHSH and CDR2 LQKENI. The CDR3 is 13 residues long. Written as DNA, the CDR3 is TGTGCCAGCTCCAACGGAATAAACTACGAGCAGTACTTC. Its translation: CASSNGINYEQYF. Together with reference TRBV18 and TRBJ2-7, the CDR3 gives the full variable domain: NAGVMQNPRHLVRRRGQEARLRCSPMKGHSHVYWYRQLPEEGLKFMVYLQKENIIDESGMPKERFSAEFPKEGPSILRIQQVVRGDSAAYFCASSNGINYEQYFGPGTRLTVT.

The chain is built from TRBV7-2 and TRBJ1-2; D might be TRBD1 (5 bases). CDR1 is SGHTA and CDR2 is FQGNSA in the germline V gene. V was clipped by 1 base and J by 2 bases, with 11 bases between them. This CDR3 region has 15 residues. CDR3 sequence reads: CASSLVVRVNYGYTF. The CDR3 region has the DNA TGTGCCAGCAGCTTAGTAGTCAGGGTGAACTATGGCTACACCTTC.

This chain joins TRBV5-1 and TRBJ1-6, with 8 bases fitting TRBD1. The ends lost 0 bases at V and 8 bases at J; junction bases unmatched: 4. CDR3 length: 15 amino acids. The germline gives CDR1 SGHRS, CDR2 YFSETQ. This CDR3 reads CASSLGGRGHSPLHF. The CDR3 bases are TGCGCCAGCAGCTTGGGGGGCAGGGGGCATTCACCCCTCCACTTT.

The chain employs TRBV7-3 and TRBJ2-5, with D hard to call. The V and J ends lost 1 base and 4 bases respectively, with 7 bases between them. Per germline, CDR1 SGHTA and CDR2 FQGTGA. The CDR3 has 13 amino acids. The DNA of the CDR3 is TGTGCCAGCAGCTTAAAAGGACGAGAGACCCAGTACTTC. Translation gives CASSLKGRETQYF.

The chain recombines TRBV10-3 with TRBJ1-1; no clear D gene. The V gene lost 5 bases and the J gene lost 3 bases, with 10 bases spanning the gap. There are 13 residues in the CDR3. Germline CDR1 reads ENHRY; CDR2 reads SYGVKD. The DNA of the CDR3 is TGTGCCATCAGTCCGAATTCGGACACTGAAGCTTTCTTT. Encoded protein: CAISPNSDTEAFF.

In DNA form, the CDR3 reads TGTGCCAGCAGCTTGTCGACTAGCTCTGGGGCCAACGTCCTGACTTTC. Its protein product is CASSLSTSSGANVLTF. The chain joins TRBV5-5 to TRBJ2-6, with TRBD2 as a possible D gene (6 bases). Germline-derived CDR1 and CDR2 are SGHKS and YYEKEE (reference sequence). CDR3 length equals 16 residues. V was cut by 1 base and J by 0 bases, with 8 bases left in between.

The chain joins TRBV5-4 to TRBJ1-6; TRBD1 matches at 7 bases. There are 14 residues in the CDR3. V was pared by 7 bases and J by 9 bases, with 10 bases of the junction left unmatched. Germline V CDR1 and CDR2: SGHNT, YYREEE (reference sequence). CDR3 DNA sequence: TGTGCCAGCGGTAGACAGGGAATGCCTTCACCCCTCCACTTT. It is translated as CASGRQGMPSPLHF.

The chain employs TRBV5-6 and TRBJ2-7, with D possibly TRBD1 on 6 matching bases. Germline V CDR1 and CDR2: SGHDT, YYEEEE. CDR3 length: 14 amino acids. V was clipped by 5 bases and J by 1 base, with 13 bases between them. The CDR3 DNA reads TGTGCCAGCAGGTCGTCCGGGACATCCTACGAGCAGTACTTC. It specifies CASRSSGTSYEQYF.

V is TRBV9 and J is TRBJ2-3, with 12 bases that match TRBD2. The V gene end was trimmed by 4 bases and the J gene end by 0 bases; junction bases not matched to a gene: 3. From germline, CDR1 is SGDLS and CDR2 YYNGEE. There are 16 residues in the CDR3. The CDR3 DNA sequence: TGTGCCAGCAGCCTACTAGCGGGGGGTAGCACAGATACGCAGTATTTT. Residues: CASSLLAGGSTDTQYF.

The chain joins TRBV9 to TRBJ1-6; no clear D. Germline CDR1 and CDR2: SGDLS and YYNGEE. The CDR3 is made up of 12 amino acids. With 3 bases removed from V and 7 bases from J, the gap between germline ends came to 5 bases. CDR3 DNA sequence: TGTGCCAGCAGCGGACTCAATTCACCCCTCCACTTT. It codes for CASSGLNSPLHF.

The chain links TRBV6-5 to TRBJ1-1; possibly TRBD1 for D (6 bases). The CDR3 consists of 12 residues. Germline V gene lookup returns CDR1 MNHEY and CDR2 SVGAGI. The germline V and J ends were trimmed by 8 bases and 1 base, with 8 bases remaining between them. This CDR3 is CASFRGNTEAFF. The CDR3 DNA follows: TGTGCCAGCTTCAGGGGGAACACTGAAGCTTTCTTT.

The J gene is TRBJ1-3, the V gene TRBV6-1; a possible D gene is TRBD1 (6 bases). V was trimmed by 3 bases and J by 4 bases, leaving 10 bases between them. The CDR3 is 14 residues long. Per germline, CDR1 MNHNS and CDR2 SASEGT. Written as DNA, the CDR3 is TGTGCCAGCAGTGAGGGGGCAGAAGGAAACACCATATATTTT. Its translation: CASSEGAEGNTIYF.

The chain carries TRBV7-3 and TRBJ1-1; no reliable D call. This CDR3 contains 14 residues. Per the germline V gene, CDR1 is SGHTA and CDR2 is FQGTGA. Trimming removed 2 bases from V and 1 base from J, with 8 bases in between. The CDR3 protein is CASSLAGRNTEAFF. CDR3 sequence (DNA): TGTGCCAGCAGCTTAGCAGGCCGGAACACTGAAGCTTTCTTT.

The sample holds one count of this clone. The chain carries TRBV4-2 and TRBJ1-1, with 12 bases aligning to TRBD1. CDR3 length: 16 amino acids. Per the germline V gene, CDR1 is LGHNA and CDR2 is YNFKEQ. V lost 5 bases to trimming and J lost 10 bases; unmatched junction nucleotides: 14. This CDR3 reads CASSKASGTGGLVAFF. In DNA form, the CDR3 reads TGTGCCAGCAGCAAGGCCTCCGGGACAGGGGGCTTAGTAGCTTTCTTT.

The chain joins TRBV7-8 to TRBJ1-1, with a tentative D call TRBD1 (6 bases). This CDR3 is built from 14 residues. Germline CDR1 and CDR2: SGHVS and FQNEAQ. Trimming pared 1 base from V and 7 bases from J, leaving 13 bases between. CDR3 bases: TGTGCCAGCAGCTTAGTCACAGGGATGGGTGAAGCTTTCTTT. Encoded protein: CASSLVTGMGEAFF.

The chain uses TRBV15 and TRBJ1-2; D might be TRBD1 (6 bases). Deletions cut 0 bases from V and 4 bases from J, with 9 bases between. The CDR3 is 14 residues long. Per the germline V gene, CDR1 is LNHNV and CDR2 is YYDKDF (reference sequence). The chain's CDR3 is CATSRDRGTYGYTF. The CDR3 DNA sequence: TGTGCCACCAGCAGAGACAGGGGTACCTATGGCTACACCTTC.

In DNA, the CDR3 is TGCGCCAGCAGCCCTACCCAGGGGGCGAAAGGAAACACCATATATTTT. Encoded protein: CASSPTQGAKGNTIYF. The rearrangement uses TRBV5-1 and TRBJ1-3; 8 bases are shared with TRBD1. Germline trimming cut 4 bases from V and 4 bases from J; bases unmatched to any gene: 10. The CDR3 totals 16 residues. Per germline, CDR1 SGHRS and CDR2 YFSETQ.